These 13 T cell receptor beta chains came from one sample sequenced in a study of OX40 agonist ivuxolimab in advanced cancers. Assay used: immunoSEQ multiplex PCR; TCRdb lists only in-frame clones, some missing. Here the sample spans 65,000 to 75,000 clones, 90% to 95% being singletons. Sequencing used CD4+ or CD8+ T cells sorted from blood, obtained in a trial of the OX40 agonist ivuxolimab. These receptors all stem from an adult with an advanced solid tumor such as melanoma, head and neck, liver or kidney cancer.

The V call is TRBV7-8, the J call TRBJ2-2; D is ambiguous. Germline V lookup: CDR1 SGHVS, CDR2 FQNEAQ. V was pared by 1 base and J by 0 bases, with 9 bases between. CDR3 length: 16 residues. The CDR3 reads CASSLVRISNTGELFF. As DNA, the CDR3 is TGTGCCAGCAGCTTAGTAAGAATATCGAACACCGGGGAGCTGTTTTTT.

CDR3 coding DNA: TGTGCCAGCAGTTTTGGGCAGGGTTTTTATGGCTACACCTTC. Translation gives CASSFGQGFYGYTF. The chain couples TRBV27 to TRBJ1-2, with a tentative D call TRBD1 (5 bases). V gave up 3 bases and J gave up 5 bases, with 13 bases separating them. This CDR3 is 14 amino acids long. Germline V lookup: CDR1 MNHEY, CDR2 SMNVEV (reference sequence).

This clone has a handful of counts. This chain connects TRBV15 to TRBJ1-1, with D possibly TRBD1 on 6 matching bases. Germline-derived CDR1 and CDR2 are LNHNV and YYDKDF (reference sequence). V was trimmed by 3 bases and J by 11 bases, leaving 10 bases between them. CDR3 size: 11 residues. In DNA form, the CDR3 reads TGTGCCACCAGCAGGGACAGCGGGGCTTTCTTT. Translation gives CATSRDSGAFF.

The V and J genes are TRBV25-1 and TRBJ2-7; D gene uncertain. CDR3 length: 13 residues. The germline V gene encodes CDR1 MGHDK and CDR2 SYGVNS. Trimming took off 0 bases at V and 0 bases at J, with 3 bases between the two ends. The CDR3 reads CASSEYDSYEQYF. The CDR3 coding sequence is TGTGCCAGCAGTGAATACGACTCCTACGAGCAGTACTTC.

The rearrangement uses TRBV11-3 and TRBJ2-1, with TRBD1 as a possible D gene (6 bases). V was cut by 3 bases and J by 9 bases, with 12 bases left in between. The CDR3 runs to 13 residues. CDR1 and CDR2 from the germline V gene are SGHNT and YENEEA. CDR3 residues: CASSLSGEGEQFF. In DNA form, the CDR3 reads TGTGCCAGCAGCTTGTCAGGGGAAGGTGAGCAGTTCTTC.

The J gene is TRBJ1-4, the V gene TRBV9; TRBD1 is a possible D gene (6 bases). Germline assignment: CDR1 SGDLS and CDR2 YYNGEE. This CDR3 comprises 14 residues. The V gene lost 3 bases and the J gene lost 5 bases, with 11 bases spanning the gap. The CDR3 sequence is CASSADRINEKLFF. Written as DNA, the CDR3 is TGTGCCAGCAGCGCCGACAGGATAAATGAAAAACTGTTTTTT.

The genes are TRBV5-1 and TRBJ2-3; the match to TRBD1 covers 11 bases. The J segment lost 6 bases and the V segment lost 1 base, leaving 4 bases of the junction unmatched. Germline CDR1 and CDR2: SGHRS and YFSETQ. The CDR3 contains 15 residues. The chain's CDR3 is CASSLRTGGGDTQYF. In nucleotides, the CDR3 is TGCGCCAGCAGCTTGAGGACAGGGGGCGGTGATACGCAGTATTTT. The full variable domain, rest sourced from reference TRBV5-1 and TRBJ2-3, is KAGVTQTPRYLIKTRGQQVTLSCSPISGHRSVSWYQQTPGQGLQFLFEYFSETQRNKGNFPGRFSGRQFSNSRSEMNVSTLELGDSALYLCASSLRTGGGDTQYFGPGTRLTVL.

The genes are TRBV5-1 and TRBJ2-2; TRBD1 matches 8 bases. Germline V CDR1 and CDR2: SGHRS, YFSETQ. CDR3 length: 18 residues. After removal of 0 bases from V and 3 bases from J, the junction contained 10 bases not matched to a gene. The CDR3 loop reads CASSLGEGRQGYTGELFF. The DNA for the CDR3 is TGCGCCAGCAGCTTGGGAGAGGGACGACAGGGGTACACCGGGGAGCTGTTTTTT.

J is TRBJ2-3 and V is TRBV11-3; maybe TRBD2 (5 bases). Trimming removed 6 bases from V and 5 bases from J, with 18 bases in between. The CDR3 spans 15 residues. CDR1 SGHNT and CDR2 YENEEA come from the germline V gene. This chain's CDR3 is CASRPSVGVGDTQYF. The CDR3 DNA sequence: TGTGCCAGCAGACCTTCGGTCGGGGTTGGAGATACGCAGTATTTT.

The chain couples TRBV25-1 to TRBJ2-7; D is unclear. Trimming stripped 4 bases from V and 9 bases from J, with 10 bases between. CDR1 MGHDK and CDR2 SYGVNS come from the germline V gene. The CDR3 extends over 11 amino acids. CDR3 nucleotide sequence: TGTGCCAGCAGTGGCCAGACGCGGCAGTACTTC. Its translation: CASSGQTRQYF.

This chain joins TRBV6-1 and TRBJ2-1; 9 positions agree with TRBD1. Per the germline V gene, CDR1 is MNHNS and CDR2 is SASEGT. The CDR3 is made up of 15 amino acids. V shed 4 bases and J 8 bases; nucleotides not matched to a gene: 9. The CDR3 sequence is CASSARTGGSDEQFF. CDR3 DNA: TGTGCCAGCAGTGCCCGTACAGGGGGCTCTGATGAGCAGTTCTTC.

The chain is built from TRBV6-5 and TRBJ1-3; 9 bases fit TRBD1. V gave up 5 bases and J gave up 4 bases; unmatched junction bases: 6. This CDR3 contains 15 residues. Germline assignment: CDR1 MNHEY and CDR2 SVGAGI. CDR3 residues: CASSPRDRAGNTIYF. The DNA for the CDR3 is TGTGCCAGCAGTCCGAGGGACAGGGCAGGAAACACCATATATTTT.

V and J are TRBV9 and TRBJ2-7, with 9 positions matching TRBD2. The CDR3 has 15 amino acids. V shed 0 bases and J 4 bases; nucleotides not matched to a gene: 5. Looked up from germline, CDR1 is SGDLS and CDR2 is YYNGEE. CDR3 in DNA: TGTGCCAGCAGCGTAGGCTCTAGCGGGATATACGAGCAGTACTTC. Its translation is CASSVGSSGIYEQYF.